Each of the 18 T cell receptor beta chains below was sequenced from the same sample in a study of shared clonotypes between healthy human individuals. Produced via immunoSEQ multiplex PCR; TCRdb's table is partial and in-frame only. Among about half a million clones listed, about 80% were seen once. Sequences were obtained from PBMCs. The receptor source for this set is a woman in her thirties or forties in good health. Some clones in this sample may be carry-over from other donors' samples.

CDR3 amino acids: CATNLGGSGTGELFF. The CDR3 nucleotides are TGTGCCACCAACCTCGGCGGGAGTGGAACCGGGGAGCTGTTTTTT. This chain connects TRBV15 to TRBJ2-2; 7 nucleotides align to TRBD2. CDR1 and CDR2 (germline): LNHNV, YYDKDF (reference sequence). The CDR3 sequence is 15 residues long. With V trimmed by 7 bases and J by 5 bases, 10 bases remained unmatched.

This clone was observed a single time. The chain carries TRBV7-2 and TRBJ2-7, with D possibly matching TRBD2 (6 bases). The CDR3 runs to 13 residues. The V and J ends lost 3 bases and 4 bases respectively, with 10 bases between them. Germline V gene lookup returns CDR1 SGHTA and CDR2 FQGNSA. The CDR3 loop is CASSFPGTYEQYF. The CDR3 region has the DNA TGTGCCAGCAGCTTCCCGGGGACTTACGAGCAGTACTTC.

CDR3 region: CASSLETATNEKLFF. The CDR3 nucleotides are TGCGCCAGCAGCTTAGAGACGGCAACTAATGAAAAACTGTTTTTT. This chain uses TRBV5-1 with TRBJ1-4; D ambiguous. Germline assignment: CDR1 SGHRS and CDR2 YFSETQ. The CDR3 length is 15 residues. The V gene lost 2 bases and the J gene lost 0 bases, with 8 bases spanning the gap.

The chain is built from TRBV4-2 and TRBJ2-7, with TRBD2 identical over 8 bases. The junction had 10 bases not matched to a gene; V was cut back by 0 bases and J by 6 bases. The CDR3 spans 16 residues. The germline gives CDR1 LGHNA, CDR2 YNFKEQ. The CDR3 protein is CASSQDHPTGGGEQYF. CDR3 nucleotide sequence: TGTGCCAGCAGCCAAGATCACCCAACGGGAGGGGGCGAGCAGTACTTC.

This chain connects TRBV6-6 to TRBJ1-1; 8 bases fit TRBD1. Germline V gene data show CDR1 as MNHNY and CDR2 as SVGAGI (reference sequence). This CDR3 spans 14 amino acids. Trimming cost V 5 bases and J 5 bases; bases outside gene matches: 7. The CDR3 nucleotides are TGTGCCAGCAGTAACGGACAGGGCCCGACTGAAGCTTTCTTT. Its protein product is CASSNGQGPTEAFF.

This clone has only one observation. The chain carries TRBV2 and TRBJ1-3, with D unresolved. The CDR3 has 15 residues. From germline, CDR1 is SNHLY and CDR2 FYNNEI. Trimming removed 7 bases at V and 3 bases at J, with 16 bases between. CDR3: CASTFSNFGGNTIYF. DNA for the CDR3: TGTGCCAGCACCTTTAGTAACTTCGGTGGAAACACCATATATTTT.

This chain uses TRBV7-2 with TRBJ2-1; 9 nucleotides match TRBD2. V lost 5 bases and J lost 9; bases outside the gene matches: 8. In germline, CDR1 is SGHTA, CDR2 FQGNSA. The CDR3 covers 14 residues. The CDR3 sequence: CASSPAGLAIEQFF. The CDR3 DNA reads as TGTGCCAGCAGCCCCGCGGGACTAGCAATTGAGCAGTTCTTC.

The rearrangement links TRBV28 to TRBJ2-7; 11 nucleotides agree with TRBD2. Unmatched junction bases numbered 5, after V lost 6 bases and J lost 4 bases. The CDR3 extends over 14 amino acids. Germline V CDR1 and CDR2: MDHEN, SYDVKM. The CDR3 sequence: CASSDLAGGYEQYF. CDR3 DNA: TGTGCCAGCAGCGATCTAGCGGGAGGTTACGAGCAGTACTTC.

This clone came up once. A much larger clone differs from this one at a single base, so this may be a read error. The same CDR3 arises from other DNA sequences in this sample as well. J is TRBJ1-3 and V is TRBV6-5; D possibly corresponds to TRBD1 (5 bases). Germline V gene lookup returns CDR1 MNHEY and CDR2 SVGAGI. The CDR3 runs 14 residues. Trimming shortened V by 6 bases and J by 4 bases, and 13 bases separated the two germline ends. The CDR3 sequence: CASRTDSLGNTIYF. CDR3 nucleotide sequence: TGTGCCAGCAGGACCGACAGCCTAGGAAACACCATATATTTT.

The gene calls are TRBV10-3 and TRBJ2-7, with 7 positions matching TRBD2. V was pared by 9 bases and J by 6 bases, with 11 bases of the junction left unmatched. CDR1 is ENHRY, CDR2 SYGVKD, per germline. The CDR3 covers 13 residues. The DNA for the CDR3 is TGTGCCATACGGACTAGGGAGGTCTCCGAGCAGTACTTC. Translating gives CAIRTREVSEQYF.

This chain uses TRBV10-3 with TRBJ1-1; maybe TRBD1 (6 bases). Trimming removed 8 bases at V and 6 bases at J, with 16 bases between. In germline, CDR1 is ENHRY, CDR2 SYGVKD. There are 13 residues in the CDR3. The CDR3 region is CAIQESGGPEAFF. In DNA, the CDR3 is TGTGCCATCCAGGAGAGTGGGGGCCCTGAAGCTTTCTTT.

This chain joins TRBV7-3 and TRBJ2-1; tentative D call: TRBD2 (5 bases). Trimming pared 4 bases from V and 5 bases from J, leaving 9 bases between. Germline assignment: CDR1 SGHTA and CDR2 FQGTGA. This CDR3 is built from 13 residues. CDR3 coding DNA: TGTGCCAGCAGCTCCGGGGTACACAATGAGCAGTTCTTC. Translated: CASSSGVHNEQFF.

The chain carries TRBV6-5 and TRBJ2-3; 9 nucleotides line up with TRBD2. The V gene's germline CDR1 is MNHEY and CDR2 SVGAGI. The CDR3 is 15 residues long. V lost 5 bases and J lost 4; bases outside the gene matches: 7. CDR3: CASSPSGRKPDTQYF. CDR3 coding DNA: TGTGCCAGCAGTCCGAGCGGGAGGAAGCCAGATACGCAGTATTTT.

The V call is TRBV15, the J call TRBJ1-1, with a tentative D call TRBD1 (5 bases). The V end was cut by 5 bases, the J end by 2 bases, with 12 bases between. Germline V gene sequence: CDR1 LNHNV, CDR2 YYDKDF (reference sequence). The CDR3 has 14 amino acids. This CDR3 is CATSSRGANTEAFF. In DNA, the CDR3 is TGTGCCACCAGCTCCCGCGGGGCCAACACTGAAGCTTTCTTT.

The gene calls are TRBV9 and TRBJ1-3, with D maybe TRBD1 (5 bases). V shed 0 bases and J shed 0 bases, with 10 bases lying between them. Germline V gene lookup returns CDR1 SGDLS and CDR2 YYNGEE. The CDR3 spans 16 residues. Here the CDR3 reads CASSVGLGASGNTIYF. The CDR3 region has the DNA TGTGCCAGCAGCGTAGGTCTAGGGGCCTCTGGAAACACCATATATTTT.

As regards this clone: Without the conserved terminal phenylalanine or tryptophan, this CDR3 likely stems from a read error. The gene calls are TRBV28 and TRBJ2-7, with 12 nucleotides matching TRBD2. After removal of 5 bases from V and 7 bases from J, the junction contained 12 bases not matched to a gene. Germline lookup yields CDR1 MDHEN and CDR2 SYDVKM. This CDR3 is built from 16 residues. CDR3 region: CASSVPTSGRIFEQYL. For the CDR3, the DNA is TGTGCCAGCAGTGTCCCGACTAGCGGGAGAATTTTTGAGCAGTACCTC.

This clone appeared a few times. The CDR3 nucleotides read TGCGCCAGCAGCCAAGATAGGGCGGGAACCTTCTACAATGAGCAGTTCTTC. The encoded protein is CASSQDRAGTFYNEQFF. The gene calls are TRBV4-1 and TRBJ2-1, with a possible D match to TRBD2 (6 bases). The CDR3 runs 17 residues. V was shortened by 0 bases and J by 3 bases, with 15 bases between the two germline ends. Germline CDR1 and CDR2: MGHRA and YSYEKL.

This rearrangement joins TRBV28 to TRBJ2-1, with a tentative D call TRBD1 (6 bases). This CDR3 comprises 15 residues. The V gene's germline CDR1 is MDHEN and CDR2 SYDVKM. V was clipped by 3 bases and J by 7 bases, with 16 bases between them. CDR3: CASSLGDNRVNEQFF. CDR3 bases: TGTGCCAGCAGTTTGGGGGACAACAGGGTTAATGAGCAGTTCTTC.